The 9 T cell receptor beta chains below all came from one sample that was sequenced in a study of beta chain features in type 1 diabetes. For these receptors, no antigen is known. Investigators reverse transcribed all isolated RNA, so they sequenced expressed TCRB transcripts. Sequencing used immunoSEQ multiplex PCR; TCRdb keeps in-frame clones, though not all of them. Among 250,000 or so clones listed, around 13% were seen once. General study findings and limits: Researchers report that Type 1 diabetes patients had moderately but significantly shorter TCRB CDR3s across all four CD4+ subsets.

Sequenced material: naive CD4+ T cells from blood. Every receptor here comes from a man aged 30 to 39 with type 1 diabetes.

This clone was recorded a few times. The chain carries TRBV18 and TRBJ2-1, with TRBD2 identical over 9 bases. From germline, CDR1 is KGHSH and CDR2 LQKENI. This CDR3 comprises 16 residues. V gave up 6 bases and J gave up 8 bases; unmatched junction bases: 14. Written as DNA, the CDR3 is TGTGCCAGCTCGCCTATGGGACTAGCAAAGGAGGATGAGCAGTTCTTC. This sequence encodes CASSPMGLAKEDEQFF.

This chain uses TRBV29-1 with TRBJ2-1; possibly TRBD1 for D (7 bases). The CDR3 has 15 residues. CDR1 and CDR2 (germline): SQVTM, ANQGSEA. Between the trimmed V and J ends, which lost 3 bases and 0 bases, there was a span of 12 bases. CDR3 loop: CSVDWQGGSYNEQFF. The CDR3 DNA reads TGCAGCGTTGATTGGCAGGGGGGCTCCTACAATGAGCAGTTCTTC.

This chain joins TRBV2 and TRBJ2-5, with 14 bases lining up with TRBD2. Germline V gene sequence: CDR1 SNHLY, CDR2 FYNNEI. V shed 6 bases and J 5 bases; nucleotides not matched to a gene: 8. The CDR3 extends over 16 amino acids. DNA for the CDR3: TGTGCCAGCAGCCCTGGACTAGCGGGGGGCTTGGAGACCCAGTACTTC. Translation gives CASSPGLAGGLETQYF. The full variable domain, rest sourced from reference TRBV2 and TRBJ2-5, is EPEVTQTPSHQVTQMGQEVILRCVPISNHLYFYWYRQILGQKVEFLVSFYNNEISEKSEIFDDQFSVERPDGSNFTLKIRSTKLEDSAMYFCASSPGLAGGLETQYFGPGTRLLVL.

The gene calls are TRBV5-4 and TRBJ2-3, with 12 positions matching TRBD2. There are 17 residues in the CDR3. J gave up 2 bases and V 4 bases, and 8 bases lay outside the gene matches. Germline CDR1 is SGHNT and CDR2 is YYREEE (reference sequence). The CDR3 loop reads CASSKRLAGAYTDTQYF. The CDR3 nucleotides are TGTGCCAGCAGCAAAAGACTAGCGGGGGCCTACACAGATACGCAGTATTTT.

The V gene is TRBV19, the J gene TRBJ2-4; D unclear. CDR1 is LNHDA, CDR2 SQIVND, per germline (reference sequence). V lost 0 bases, J lost 0 bases, and 15 bases lay in between. This CDR3 is built from 18 residues. CDR3 residues: CASSIDIAPTLAKNIQYF. DNA for the CDR3: TGTGCCAGTAGTATAGATATAGCACCGACGCTAGCCAAAAACATTCAGTACTTC.

The chain couples TRBV5-1 to TRBJ2-1; D possibly corresponds to TRBD2 (6 bases). In germline, CDR1 is SGHRS, CDR2 YFSETQ. The CDR3 runs to 15 residues. Trimming took off 7 bases at V and 0 bases at J, with 14 bases between the two ends. CDR3 sequence: CASAQEGPSYNEQFF. CDR3 coding DNA: TGCGCCAGCGCACAGGAGGGCCCCTCCTACAATGAGCAGTTCTTC.

This chain links TRBV7-2 with TRBJ2-5, with D possibly TRBD2 on 6 matching bases. Germline assignment: CDR1 SGHTA and CDR2 FQGNSA. CDR3 size: 14 residues. Trimming stripped 4 bases from V and 0 bases from J, with 9 bases between. In nucleotides, the CDR3 is TGTGCCAGCAGCTCCGGGACTTACCAAGAGACCCAGTACTTC. It specifies CASSSGTYQETQYF.

This clone was counted a few times. The chain has TRBV7-9 and TRBJ1-2, with 10 bases identical to TRBD1. Germline V CDR1 and CDR2: SEHNR, FQNEAQ (reference sequence). The CDR3 consists of 13 residues. V was clipped by 4 bases and J by 11 bases; unmatched bases: 7. The DNA of the CDR3 is TGTGCCAGCAGCTCTTCCGGGACAGGGGTATACACCTTC. This codes for CASSSSGTGVYTF.

Only a few counts were recorded for this clone. V gene TRBV4-2 combines with J gene TRBJ2-3, with 8 bases aligning to TRBD1. The ends lost 2 bases at V and 4 bases at J; junction bases unmatched: 11. The CDR3 consists of 17 residues. Germline V lookup: CDR1 LGHNA, CDR2 YNFKEQ. The CDR3 loop reads CASSQHRQGRGSDTQYF. The DNA for the CDR3 is TGTGCCAGCAGCCAACATCGACAGGGGCGAGGCTCAGATACGCAGTATTTT.